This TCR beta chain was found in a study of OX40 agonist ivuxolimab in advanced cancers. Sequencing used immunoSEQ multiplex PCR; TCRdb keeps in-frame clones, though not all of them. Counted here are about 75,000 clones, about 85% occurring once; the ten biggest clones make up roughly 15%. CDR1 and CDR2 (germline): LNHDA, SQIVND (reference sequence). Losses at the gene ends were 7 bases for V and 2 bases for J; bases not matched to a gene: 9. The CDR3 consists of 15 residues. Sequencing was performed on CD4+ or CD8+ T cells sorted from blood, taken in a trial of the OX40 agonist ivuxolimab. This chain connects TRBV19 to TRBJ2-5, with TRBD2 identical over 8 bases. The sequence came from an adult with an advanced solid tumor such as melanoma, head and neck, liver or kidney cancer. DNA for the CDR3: TGTGCCAGTACCCAAGCCCCGGGGGGGCAAGAGACCCAGTACTTC. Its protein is CASTQAPGGQETQYF.